This TCR beta chain emerged from a study of T cells after posttransplantation cyclophosphamide (dated by TCRdb to the mid-2010s). Study-wide context: The study tracked T cell repertoire reconstitution by TRB sequencing after myeloablative bone marrow transplantation using posttransplantation cyclophosphamide as GVHD prophylaxis. Samples from roughly 32 PTCy-treated patients, along with samples from 16 of their related bone marrow donors, underwent antigen receptor sequencing. TRB sequencing was performed on blood from all 35 or so PTCy patients with 1-year posttransplant specimens. In 3 patients, up to roughly 3 additional blood samples taken between 2 and 5.2 years after transplant also underwent TRB sequencing, as did pretransplant blood from a handful of patients. TRA and TRB clonality were tightly correlated in 9 or 10 samples, so subsequent TCR analyses focused on TRB only. Public TRB sequences were compared against a database of over 3,500 sequences linked to responses to pathogens, tumor antigens, self-antigens and alloantigens.

PTCy-treated patients came from a prospective multi-institutional clinical trial. Peripheral blood and bone marrow mononuclear cells were isolated by Ficoll-Hypaque density centrifugation and cryopreserved. The CDR3 sequence holds 13 residues, the cysteine and phenylalanine included. Just the 39-base CDR3 DNA is kept, in frame starting at base 1. V is pared back by 2 bases and J by 8 bases, with 13 bases lying between the germline termini. Taken from the germline V gene, the CDR1 and CDR2 loops are SGHRS and YFSETQ. A word on this clone: The antigen this receptor binds is unknown. Qualities for individual bases were not recorded, and no much larger clone is one base off.

Broad study findings and their caveats: Donor-recipient similarity was low at 1-2 months but increased during the first year, and donor CD8+ memory clones often dominated later blood repertoires. The TRB repertoires of T cells infiltrating skin or GI tract showed only limited overlap with the TRB repertoires of T cells in blood. Across a few dozen patients, TRB clonality was highly associated with recipient CMV seropositivity and CMV reactivation, and diversity in PTCy patients was similar to diversity in CNI/methotrexate controls.

TRB sequencing used genomic DNA with the immunoSEQ assay at survey resolution or the hsTCRB kit. Per the authors' processing: The immunoSEQ software was used for initial read processing, and the LymphoSeq R package was used for repertoire analyses. Clonality was computed as 1 minus normalized Shannon entropy, and a Gini coefficient was also calculated for each TRB dataset. To infer phenotypes in unsorted samples, TRB sequences from sorted subsets of the recipient or donor were mapped onto unsorted samples from the same recipient. TCRdb took this table from immuneACCESS and kept in-frame rearrangements with V and J called. Such tables lack part of the clones; where checked against another copy, unresolved V genes explain under half of the gap, and the rest is unexplained. V and J calls and clone size are copied from that table; D and trimming were computed from the DNA. The sample yields about 32,000 clones; approximately 90% were counted once. About 15% of the sample comes from the top ten.

The chain was built from TRBV5-1 and TRBJ1-2; no D segment can be confidently identified. This clonotype was sampled from a middle-aged woman with a blood cancer, CMV-positive, and with a related stem cell donor. Sequencing used PBMCs. The CDR3 region has the sequence CASSFYGEDGYTF. The nucleotide sequence reads TGCGCCAGCAGCTTCTACGGGGAAGACGGCTACACCTTC.